Detailed here is one T cell receptor (beta chain). The target antigen is unknown. The sample comes from a study of Ad26.COV2.S vaccination and SARS-CoV-2 variants. Across the whole study: The Ad26.COV2.S arm of the COV1001 trial was where the donor was placed. Findings and caveats of the study: Compared with placebo recipients, vaccine recipients had higher spike-specific TCR breadth.

Treatment defined: 15 to 20 received Ad26.COV2.S at low or high dose, single or two shots; several received placebo; per-sample allocation not given. Vaccine and placebo recipients were sampled on day 63 after the first injection. A Boston donor was an adult aged 18-55 years. Profiled with immunoSEQ multiplex PCR; TCRdb holds only in-frame clones, not every one. The sample yields about 450,000 clones, nearly 90% seen once. Germline CDR1 and CDR2: SGHRS and YFSETQ. V was clipped by 0 bases and J by 2 bases, with 8 bases between them. The CDR3 runs 14 residues. The gene calls are TRBV5-1 and TRBJ2-5; D gene ambiguous. The sequence was obtained from a person between 18 and 65 years old who received the Ad26.COV2.S COVID-19 vaccine or a placebo. The sample was peripheral blood, taken in a trial of Ad26.COV2.S vaccine versus placebo. This CDR3 is CASSLGTAQETQYF. The DNA for the CDR3 is TGCGCCAGCAGCTTGGGCACAGCGCAAGAGACCCAGTACTTC.